The 18 T cell receptor beta chains below were found in one sample sequenced in a study of blood T cell repertoires in COVID-19. Data came from immunoSEQ multiplex PCR; TCRdb stores just in-frame clones and leaves some out. The sample records 50,000 to 85,000 clones, approximately 80% being singletons. The specimen sequenced was peripheral blood. These receptors all come from a man aged 55-75 years with acute or convalescent COVID-19.

The chain carries TRBV6-1 and TRBJ1-2; D gene ambiguous. V was pared by 0 bases and J by 4 bases, with 6 bases between. The CDR3 contains 13 residues. The germline V gene has CDR1 MNHNS and CDR2 SASEGT. The CDR3 DNA sequence: TGTGCCAGCAGTGAAGCCGTCAGCTATGGCTACACCTTC. The encoded protein is CASSEAVSYGYTF.

The chain links TRBV6-5 to TRBJ2-1, with 13 bases fitting TRBD2. The ends lost 5 bases at V and 7 bases at J; junction bases unmatched: 2. This CDR3 comprises 14 residues. CDR1 and CDR2 (germline): MNHEY, SVGAGI. CDR3 loop: CASSRLAGGNEQFF. The CDR3 nucleotides read TGTGCCAGCAGTAGACTAGCGGGGGGAAATGAGCAGTTCTTC.

The table lists this clone with a few counts. The V and J genes are TRBV3-1 (or the pseudogene TRBV3-2) and TRBJ1-1, with 7 bases fitting TRBD1. Germline lookup yields CDR1 LGHDT and CDR2 YNNKEL (reference sequence). Trimming removed 5 bases from V and 4 bases from J; junction bases left unmatched: 16. The CDR3 covers 17 residues. The CDR3, as DNA: TGTGCCAGCAGCTTTCACCGGGACGCCAACAGGGGCACTGAAGCTTTCTTT. Translating gives CASSFHRDANRGTEAFF.

The chain couples TRBV4-1 to TRBJ1-5; 9 bases map to TRBD1. CDR3 length: 15 residues. Germline CDR1 and CDR2: MGHRA and YSYEKL. J lost 5 bases, V lost 1 base, and 3 bases had no gene match. In DNA, the CDR3 is TGCGCCAGCAGCCAAGGGGACAGGGAATATCAGCCCCAGCATTTT. Its translation is CASSQGDREYQPQHF.

The chain uses TRBV30 and TRBJ2-5; 11 bases line up with TRBD1. Looked up from germline, CDR1 is GTSNPN and CDR2 is SVGIG (reference sequence). V lost 2 bases and J lost 1; bases outside the gene matches: 3. The CDR3 runs to 15 residues. CDR3 region: CAWSRDRGVQETQYF. The CDR3 coding sequence is TGTGCCTGGAGTCGGGACAGGGGGGTCCAAGAGACCCAGTACTTC.

The V call is TRBV6-4, the J call TRBJ2-5, with D possibly matching TRBD1 (5 bases). The CDR3 consists of 13 residues. The ends were cut back, 3 bases at V and 5 bases at J, with 10 bases in the middle. In germline, CDR1 is MRHNA, CDR2 SNTAGT. CDR3 in amino acids: CASSDGAGETQYF. CDR3 nucleotide sequence: TGTGCCAGCAGTGATGGGGCTGGTGAGACCCAGTACTTC.

This clone has only one observation. The CDR3 nucleotides read TGTGCCAGCAGCGGCCGGGACTATGGCTACACCTTC. Translation gives CASSGRDYGYTF. The V call is TRBV7-9, the J call TRBJ1-2; no clear D gene. The germline gives CDR1 SEHNR, CDR2 FQNEAQ (reference sequence). V lost 5 bases to trimming and J lost 3 bases, with 7 bases between them. CDR3 size: 12 residues.

The rearrangement joins TRBV30 to TRBJ1-1; D ambiguous. The CDR3 covers 12 residues. Trimming cost V 2 bases and J 8 bases, with 12 bases left between them. Per the germline V gene, CDR1 is GTSNPN and CDR2 is SVGIG (reference sequence). As DNA, the CDR3 is TGTGCCTGGAGTCCTTTGACTGGGGAAGCTTTCTTT. It codes for CAWSPLTGEAFF.

This chain connects TRBV6-5 to TRBJ2-1; possibly TRBD1 for D (6 bases). The V gene lost 7 bases and the J gene lost 3 bases, with 10 bases spanning the gap. The germline V gene has CDR1 MNHEY and CDR2 SVGAGI. The CDR3 sequence is 13 residues long. CDR3 coding DNA: TGTGCCAGCAAGGGGGACCTCTACAATGAGCAGTTCTTC. It is translated as CASKGDLYNEQFF.

The chain uses TRBV7-6 and TRBJ2-1; 9 bases are a match to TRBD2. Germline assignment: CDR1 SGHVS and CDR2 FNYEAQ. V gave up 1 base and J gave up 8 bases; unmatched junction bases: 6. The CDR3 contains 15 residues. CDR3 coding DNA: TGTGCCAGCAGCTTAGGTCCAGCGGGGGGCTATGAGCAGTTCTTC. Its translation is CASSLGPAGGYEQFF.

The rearrangement links TRBV6-1 to TRBJ2-7, with a possible D match to TRBD1 (6 bases). Germline V gene data show CDR1 as MNHNS and CDR2 as SASEGT. V was cut by 3 bases and J by 0 bases, with 9 bases left in between. This CDR3 comprises 14 residues. CDR3 in DNA: TGTGCCAGCAGTGACAGGGGTAGCTCCTACGAGCAGTACTTC. Its protein product is CASSDRGSSYEQYF.

The V call is TRBV30, the J call TRBJ1-3; tentative D call: TRBD1 (5 bases). The V and J ends lost 4 bases and 9 bases respectively, with 16 bases between them. The germline V gene has CDR1 GTSNPN and CDR2 SVGIG (reference sequence). CDR3 size: 13 residues. The CDR3 bases are TGTGCCTGGACTGTCTCCGGGGGAGCCACCATATATTTT. The encoded protein is CAWTVSGGATIYF.

This chain connects TRBV19 to TRBJ1-3, with TRBD1 identical over 9 bases. Germline CDR1 reads LNHDA; CDR2 reads SQIVND (reference sequence). The CDR3 runs 14 residues. J was trimmed by 0 bases and V by 11 bases; bases with no gene match: 5. The CDR3 region has the DNA TGTGCCGGGGGGACAGGGCCCTCTGGAAACACCATATATTTT. It yields the protein CAGGTGPSGNTIYF.

V is TRBV19 and J is TRBJ1-6, with D possibly TRBD1 on 6 matching bases. The V gene lost 6 bases and the J gene lost 4 bases, with 13 bases spanning the gap. Germline values: CDR1 LNHDA, CDR2 SQIVND (reference sequence). There are 15 residues in the CDR3. The CDR3 DNA sequence: TGTGCCAGTAGATTGGGGGGGCAGTATAATTCACCCCTCCACTTT. Translation: CASRLGGQYNSPLHF. Looking up the rest from reference TRBV19 and TRBJ1-6 gives the full variable domain: DGGITQSPKYLFRKEGQNVTLSCEQNLNHDAMYWYRQDPGQGLRLIYYSQIVNDFQKGDIAEGYSVSREKKESFPLTVTSAQKNPTAFYLCASRLGGQYNSPLHFGNGTRLTVT.

The CDR3 coding sequence is TGTGCCAGCAGCTTTCGCGGCGGAATGAACACTGAAGCTTTCTTT. It yields the protein CASSFRGGMNTEAFF. The V call is TRBV11-2, the J call TRBJ1-1; D is uncertain. The germline V gene encodes CDR1 SGHAT and CDR2 FQNNGV. The CDR3 length is 15 residues. Trimming pared 3 bases from V and 0 bases from J, leaving 11 bases between.

The rearrangement uses TRBV9 and TRBJ2-3; 8 nucleotides line up with TRBD2. Germline loops: CDR1 SGDLS, CDR2 YYNGEE. This CDR3 is 16 amino acids long. With 0 bases clipped from V and 0 bases from J, the junction kept 3 bases outside the gene matches. CDR3 loop: CASSVGRGDSTDTQYF. For the CDR3, the DNA is TGTGCCAGCAGCGTAGGGCGGGGGGATAGCACAGATACGCAGTATTTT.

The chain has TRBV28 and TRBJ1-5; D unresolved. V was pared by 2 bases and J by 2 bases, with 7 bases between. Germline V gene data show CDR1 as MDHEN and CDR2 as SYDVKM. There are 14 residues in the CDR3. The CDR3 DNA follows: TGTGCCAGCAGTTTAAGTCGCGGCAATCAGCCCCAGCATTTT. Translating it yields CASSLSRGNQPQHF.

This clone was detected once. The CDR3 reads CASSRVLGEQYV. As DNA, the CDR3 is TGTGCCAGCTCGAGGGTATTGGGCGAGCAGTACGTC. The genes are TRBV6-5 and TRBJ2-7; a weak D match, TRBD2 (5 bases). Germline-derived CDR1 and CDR2 are MNHEY and SVGAGI. There are 12 residues in the CDR3. Trimming removed 8 bases from V and 6 bases from J, with 14 bases in between.